The next 26 T cell receptor beta chains were all read from a single sample in a study of cytomegalovirus exposure and HLA in healthy donors. Primers for the PCR totalled 60 Vbeta and 13 Jbeta. Libraries were prepared by immunoSEQ multiplex PCR; TCRdb keeps only in-frame clonotypes and omits some of them. Recorded here are around 70,000 clones; the top ten clones represent 4.5% to 5%. Sequencing was carried out using PBMCs. The receptors derive from a man aged 40-49 years in good health and CMV-seronegative.

V is TRBV19 and J is TRBJ1-3, with 9 bases that match TRBD1. V was clipped by 9 bases and J by 2 bases; unmatched bases: 5. The CDR3 loop spans 14 amino acids. Looked up from germline, CDR1 is LNHDA and CDR2 is SQIVND (reference sequence). CDR3 bases: TGTGCCAGCATGAACAGGGGGCCTGGAAACACCATATATTTT. Its translation is CASMNRGPGNTIYF.

This CDR3 reads CAWSFRGNEQFF. Here the CDR3 DNA reads TGTGCCTGGAGTTTTAGAGGGAATGAGCAGTTCTTC. The rearrangement joins TRBV30 to TRBJ2-1; a possible D gene is TRBD2 (5 bases). The germline V gene encodes CDR1 GTSNPN and CDR2 SVGIG (reference sequence). There are 12 residues in the CDR3. V was clipped by 2 bases and J by 7 bases, with 9 bases between them.

The chain is built from TRBV5-6 and TRBJ1-5; TRBD1 agrees at 7 bases. Germline values: CDR1 SGHDT, CDR2 YYEEEE. The CDR3 runs to 15 residues. Trimming took 3 bases from V and 6 from J; bases not matched to a gene: 9. CDR3 loop: CASSSRQGMGQPQHF. CDR3 in DNA: TGTGCCAGCAGCTCCCGACAGGGTATGGGTCAGCCCCAGCATTTT. Full variable domain (rest looked up from reference TRBV5-6 and TRBJ1-5): DAGVTQSPTHLIKTRGQQVTLRCSPKSGHDTVSWYQQALGQGPQFIFQYYEEEERQRGNFPDRFSGHQFPNYSSELNVNALLLGDSALYLCASSSRQGMGQPQHFGDGTRLSIL.

J is TRBJ1-1 and V is TRBV7-9, with 8 bases that match TRBD1. The CDR3 runs to 14 residues. Germline CDR1 is SEHNR and CDR2 is FQNEAQ (reference sequence). V trimming: 8 bases; J trimming: 1 base; junction bases outside the gene matches: 6. The CDR3 sequence: CASARQGRNTEAFF. DNA of the CDR3: TGTGCCAGCGCCCGACAGGGGCGGAACACTGAAGCTTTCTTT. Filled out from reference TRBV7-9 and TRBJ1-1, the complete variable domain reads DTGVSQNPRHKITKRGQNVTFRCDPISEHNRLYWYRQTLGQGPEFLTYFQNEAQLEKSRLLSDRFSAERPKGSFSTLEIQRTEQGDSAMYLCASARQGRNTEAFFGQGTRLTVV.

The genes are TRBV7-2 and TRBJ2-7, with 7 bases fitting TRBD2. Germline values: CDR1 SGHTA, CDR2 FQGNSA. V dropped 1 base and J dropped 1; count of bases not matched to a gene: 13. The CDR3 has 18 amino acids. The CDR3: CASSLDPLGGRPSYEQYF. The CDR3 bases are TGTGCCAGCAGCTTAGACCCTCTTGGCGGGAGACCATCCTACGAGCAGTACTTC.

The V and J genes are TRBV11-3 and TRBJ2-1; 12 bases match TRBD2. The CDR3 has 15 residues. Germline CDR1 is SGHNT and CDR2 is YENEEA. V lost 5 bases and J lost 8; bases outside the gene matches: 7. The CDR3 DNA is TGTGCCAGCAGCCGAAGACTAGCGGGAGTCCATGAGCAGTTCTTC. Translated: CASSRRLAGVHEQFF.

The rearrangement links TRBV6-5 to TRBJ2-7; 10 nucleotides match TRBD2. Trimming cost V 5 bases and J 0 bases; bases outside gene matches: 4. CDR1 and CDR2 (germline): MNHEY, SVGAGI. The CDR3 covers 15 residues. The DNA of the CDR3 is TGTGCCAGCAGTCTAATAGCGGGAGGCTCCTACGAGCAGTACTTC. Its protein is CASSLIAGGSYEQYF.

The chain joins TRBV5-1 to TRBJ2-1; a weak D match, TRBD2 (6 bases). In germline, CDR1 is SGHRS, CDR2 YFSETQ. The V and J ends lost 4 bases and 1 base respectively, with 12 bases between them. The CDR3 extends over 15 amino acids. CDR3 sequence reads: CASSKRLESYNEQFF. CDR3 DNA sequence: TGCGCCAGCAGCAAGCGACTAGAATCCTACAATGAGCAGTTCTTC.

The V call is TRBV5-1, the J call TRBJ2-3, with 8 bases that match TRBD1. The CDR3 runs 15 residues. Trimming at V came to 2 bases and at J to 5 bases, leaving 7 bases not matched to a gene. Per the germline V gene, CDR1 is SGHRS and CDR2 is YFSETQ. The CDR3 DNA sequence: TGCGCCAGCAGCTTAATGACAGGGGAGAAAGATACGCAGTATTTT. This translates into CASSLMTGEKDTQYF.

The chain combines TRBV5-6 with TRBJ1-2; 10 nucleotides match TRBD1. Trimming at V came to 4 bases and at J to 4 bases, leaving 13 bases not matched to a gene. Germline CDR1 and CDR2: SGHDT and YYEEEE. The CDR3 extends over 17 amino acids. CDR3: CASSDTGTGDIIYGYTF. DNA of the CDR3: TGTGCCAGCAGCGACACCGGGACAGGGGACATCATCTATGGCTACACCTTC.

The chain uses TRBV19 and TRBJ2-7; TRBD1 is a possible D gene (5 bases). The germline CDR1 and CDR2 sequences are LNHDA and SQIVND (reference sequence). V gave up 5 bases and J gave up 2 bases, with 16 bases separating them. CDR3 length equals 15 residues. The CDR3, as DNA: TGTGCCAGTAGTGAATGGGGCCGTGAAGCCTACGAGCAGTACTTC. Residues: CASSEWGREAYEQYF.

The CDR3 nucleotides read TGTGCCAGCAGCCTCCTGGACTTACAGTTCTTC. Encoded protein: CASSLLDLQFF. The genes are TRBV7-9 and TRBJ2-1; D is perhaps TRBD2 (5 bases). CDR1 is SEHNR, CDR2 FQNEAQ, per germline (reference sequence). V was cut by 5 bases and J by 13 bases, with 12 bases left in between. CDR3 length: 11 residues.

V usage is TRBV4-3 and J usage is TRBJ2-7; perhaps TRBD1 as D (5 bases). V was clipped by 0 bases and J by 2 bases, with 11 bases between them. This CDR3 is built from 15 residues. Per germline, CDR1 LGHNA and CDR2 YSLEER. DNA for the CDR3: TGCGCCAGCAGCCAAGACGGACACTCCGCCTACGAGCAGTACTTC. It encodes CASSQDGHSAYEQYF.

The chain carries TRBV7-2 and TRBJ2-1, with unresolved D. The V end lost 2 bases, the J end lost 4 bases, and 9 bases lay between the germline ends. This CDR3 spans 14 amino acids. Germline V gene data show CDR1 as SGHTA and CDR2 as FQGNSA. CDR3 DNA sequence: TGTGCCAGCAGCTTACTCAAAACTTACAATGAGCAGTTCTTC. Encoded protein: CASSLLKTYNEQFF. The full variable domain, in which reference TRBV7-2 and TRBJ2-1 provide the parts outside the CDR3, is GAGVSQSPSNKVTEKGKDVELRCDPISGHTALYWYRQSLGQGLEFLIYFQGNSAPDKSGLPSDRFSAERTGGSVSTLTIQRTQQEDSAVYLCASSLLKTYNEQFFGPGTRLTVL.

The V and J genes are TRBV18 and TRBJ1-3; no clear D. The germline V gene has CDR1 KGHSH and CDR2 LQKENI. This CDR3 spans 16 amino acids. V was pared by 2 bases and J by 0 bases, with 11 bases between. The CDR3 sequence is CASSPATLGSGNTIYF. As DNA, the CDR3 is TGTGCCAGCTCACCAGCAACCCTAGGCTCTGGAAACACCATATATTTT.

This chain connects TRBV7-2 to TRBJ2-1; 8 bases are shared with TRBD1. This CDR3 is 15 amino acids long. Germline V gene lookup returns CDR1 SGHTA and CDR2 FQGNSA. The J segment lost 5 bases and the V segment lost 1 base, leaving 4 bases of the junction unmatched. CDR3 coding DNA: TGTGCCAGCAGCTTAGAAATGACAGGGGACAATGAGCAGTTCTTC. Protein: CASSLEMTGDNEQFF.

The gene calls are TRBV7-2 and TRBJ1-1; tentatively, D is TRBD1 (5 bases). V was shortened by 5 bases and J by 11 bases, with 27 bases between the two germline ends. The CDR3 runs 16 residues. Germline V lookup: CDR1 SGHTA, CDR2 FQGNSA. The CDR3 here is CASSPRLRDVPGGAFF. In DNA form, the CDR3 reads TGTGCCAGCAGCCCTCGCCTCAGGGACGTGCCAGGAGGGGCTTTCTTT.

V gene TRBV28 combines with J gene TRBJ1-1, with TRBD1 matching 12 bases. The CDR3 loop spans 15 amino acids. V lost 5 bases and J lost 10; bases outside the gene matches: 11. The germline V gene has CDR1 MDHEN and CDR2 SYDVKM. The CDR3 loop is CASSASGTGGRVAFF. CDR3 nucleotide sequence: TGTGCCAGCAGTGCCTCCGGGACAGGGGGCAGAGTAGCTTTCTTT.

This CDR3 reads CAISDSGGSNQPQHF. CDR3 DNA: TGTGCCATCAGTGATTCAGGGGGGAGCAATCAGCCCCAGCATTTT. J is TRBJ1-5 and V is TRBV10-3; 7 nucleotides agree with TRBD1. V was pared by 3 bases and J by 1 base, with 3 bases of the junction left unmatched. This CDR3 comprises 15 residues. The germline gives CDR1 ENHRY, CDR2 SYGVKD.

The V and J genes are TRBV4-1 and TRBJ2-1, with a possible D match to TRBD2 (6 bases). V was trimmed by 2 bases and J by 1 base, leaving 18 bases between them. CDR3 length: 18 residues. Germline assignment: CDR1 MGHRA and CDR2 YSYEKL. The DNA for the CDR3 is TGCGCCAGCAGCCAAAAAACCGCCTGGAGGGATTCCTACAATGAGCAGTTCTTC. Protein product: CASSQKTAWRDSYNEQFF.

The V and J genes are TRBV28 and TRBJ1-5; 7 bases match TRBD1. The CDR3 length is 15 residues. V was clipped by 7 bases and J by 1 base; unmatched bases: 7. Germline lookup yields CDR1 MDHEN and CDR2 SYDVKM. This CDR3 reads CASNPTGNSNQPQHF. CDR3 DNA: TGTGCCAGCAATCCGACAGGGAACAGCAATCAGCCCCAGCATTTT.

The chain is built from TRBV29-1 and TRBJ2-7; 12 positions agree with TRBD2. After removal of 4 bases from V and 2 bases from J, the junction contained 3 bases not matched to a gene. In germline, CDR1 is SQVTM, CDR2 ANQGSEA. The CDR3 has 14 residues. In DNA, the CDR3 is TGCAGCGTTGTTGGACTAGCGGGGACCTACGAGCAGTACTTC. It yields the protein CSVVGLAGTYEQYF.

The chain is built from TRBV19 and TRBJ2-2; D call uncertain. This CDR3 contains 13 residues. The V end lost 7 bases, the J end lost 5 bases, and 11 bases lay between the germline ends. Per the germline V gene, CDR1 is LNHDA and CDR2 is SQIVND (reference sequence). CDR3 coding DNA: TGTGCCAGTACTAGGCGACGGACCGGGGAGCTGTTTTTT. It is translated as CASTRRRTGELFF.

This chain uses TRBV12-5 with TRBJ2-5, with D hard to call. The germline CDR1 and CDR2 sequences are LGHNT and FRNRAP. This CDR3 has 13 residues. Trimming took 3 bases from V and 2 from J, leaving 7 bases between them. The CDR3 DNA reads TGTGCTAGTGGTTTTTCAGGTCAAGAGACCCAGTACTTC. Protein product: CASGFSGQETQYF.

The chain carries TRBV6-5 and TRBJ2-5; TRBD1 matches at 7 bases. V trimming: 9 bases; J trimming: 5 bases; junction bases outside the gene matches: 6. Germline V gene sequence: CDR1 MNHEY, CDR2 SVGAGI. The CDR3 spans 12 residues. The CDR3, as DNA: TGTGCCAGTAGAAGGGGGCGGGAGACCCAGTACTTC. It codes for CASRRGRETQYF.

V gene TRBV27 combines with J gene TRBJ1-6; no clear D gene. Germline CDR1 reads MNHEY; CDR2 reads SMNVEV (reference sequence). The CDR3 runs to 15 residues. V was trimmed by 7 bases and J by 3 bases, leaving 13 bases between them. The CDR3 DNA sequence: TGTGCCAGCACCCTAGAGGGAAACTATAATTCACCCCTCCACTTT. Translation: CASTLEGNYNSPLHF.